Presented here are 27 T cell receptor beta chains from one specimen sequenced in a study of CXCR3-negative and CXCR3-positive naive CD8 T cells. All TRB cDNA libraries came from 5' RACE performed with UMI labels. Reprocessing the 5' RACE reads, TCRdb reports a single entry for every CDR3 protein and omits DNA. The sample has tens of thousands of distinct CDR3 sequences; the top ten hold around 0.58%. Their target antigens are unknown. Study-wide results and limits: When CXCR3-positive naive cells were set against CXCR3-negative naive cells, the former had more hydrophobic TRB CDR3s.

Sequenced: naive CXCR3+ CD8+ T cells from blood. Subset reported: CD45RO-CCR7+CD27+CD95- naive CD8+ T cells expressing CXCR3 (TNR3+). The receptors originated from a human donor in good health. Some clones in this sample may be carry-over from other donors' samples.

The chain employs TRBV28 and TRBJ2-7. This CDR3 region has 13 residues. Per germline, CDR1 MDHEN and CDR2 SYDVKM. The CDR3 loop is CASSLVRSYEQYF.

The V gene is TRBV20-1, the J gene TRBJ2-1; as DNA is missing, the TRBD2 call by TCRdb cannot be tested. CDR1 is DFQATT, CDR2 SNEGSKA, per germline (reference sequence). This CDR3 has 14 residues. CDR3 residues: CSARGSGGAYEQFF.

The gene calls are TRBV3-1 and TRBJ2-1; the D call of TRBD2 rests on TCRdb alone, since no DNA is present to check it. The CDR3 contains 16 residues. The germline gives CDR1 LGHDT, CDR2 YNNKEL (reference sequence). The CDR3 loop reads CASSHYRAGDYNEQFF.

This chain uses TRBV27 with TRBJ1-1. The germline CDR1 and CDR2 sequences are MNHEY and SMNVEV (reference sequence). This CDR3 comprises 11 residues. The CDR3 region is CASRANTEAFF.

This chain links TRBV5-4 with TRBJ2-2; TCRdb's D call of TRBD1 is untestable without DNA. Germline-derived CDR1 and CDR2 are SGHNT and YYREEE (reference sequence). This CDR3 contains 15 residues. This CDR3 is CASSPADQGGGELFF.

The chain combines TRBV12-3 or TRBV12-4 with TRBJ2-7; TCRdb lists TRBD1, though no DNA is available to test this call. This CDR3 spans 14 amino acids. CDR3 amino acids: CASSPGTGISEQYF.

The rearrangement uses TRBV4-1 and TRBJ2-7. This CDR3 contains 14 residues. Germline values: CDR1 MGHRA, CDR2 YSYEKL. CDR3 loop: CASSQVRGSHTQYF.

V usage is TRBV15 and J usage is TRBJ2-5; TCRdb selects TRBD2, and the lack of DNA leaves this call unchecked. Germline assignment: CDR1 LNHNV and CDR2 YYDKDF (reference sequence). The CDR3 runs 17 residues. CDR3 sequence: CATSRDQWEDIQETQYF.

The genes are TRBV14 and TRBJ2-5. Germline V lookup: CDR1 SGHDN, CDR2 FVKESK. CDR3 length: 14 residues. CDR3 in amino acids: CASSQVGVKETQYF.

The CDR3 protein is CASSPGQTKTSGANVLTF. The chain couples TRBV7-6 to TRBJ2-6; TCRdb proposes TRBD1, but this gene call is untestable without DNA. CDR1 and CDR2 from the germline V gene are SGHVS and FNYEAQ. CDR3 size: 18 residues.

The chain is built from TRBV20-1 and TRBJ2-7; the D call of TRBD2 rests on TCRdb alone, since no DNA is present to check it. CDR1 is DFQATT, CDR2 SNEGSKA, per germline (reference sequence). The CDR3 covers 17 residues. The CDR3 loop reads CSARSSDGVFLPYEQYF.

This rearrangement joins TRBV4-1 to TRBJ2-1; TCRdb calls TRBD2, which cannot be checked without DNA. The germline V gene has CDR1 MGHRA and CDR2 YSYEKL. The CDR3 runs 15 residues. The CDR3 here is CASSPTGLAGGLEFF.

The CDR3 sequence is CASRKTDLAKNIQYF. The chain is built from TRBV28 and TRBJ2-4; TCRdb gives TRBD1 as the D gene, but with no DNA this cannot be confirmed. Germline-derived CDR1 and CDR2 are MDHEN and SYDVKM. This CDR3 has 15 residues.

The chain employs TRBV29-1 and TRBJ2-1; the D call of TRBD1 rests on TCRdb alone, since no DNA is present to check it. The CDR3 length is 14 residues. Per the germline V gene, CDR1 is SQVTM and CDR2 is ANQGSEA. CDR3 residues: CSVDWGAGNGEQFF.

The gene calls are TRBV28 and TRBJ2-3; the TCRdb D gene call, TRBD1, has no DNA to confirm it. Germline lookup yields CDR1 MDHEN and CDR2 SYDVKM. The CDR3 sequence is 19 residues long. CDR3 loop: CASSFPGQGAYSSTDTQYF. Full variable domain (outside the CDR3, taken from reference TRBV28 and TRBJ2-3): DVKVTQSSRYLVKRTGEKVFLECVQDMDHENMFWYRQDPGLGLRLIYFSYDVKMKEKGDIPEGYSVSREKKERFSLILESASTNQTSMYLCASSFPGQGAYSSTDTQYFGPGTRLTVL.

The chain is built from TRBV28 and TRBJ2-3; there is no DNA to check the TCRdb D call of TRBD2. The CDR3 sequence is 17 residues long. The germline V gene encodes CDR1 MDHEN and CDR2 SYDVKM. CDR3: CASSLDWREGRPDTQYF.

The rearrangement joins TRBV15 to TRBJ2-1. Germline values: CDR1 LNHNV, CDR2 YYDKDF (reference sequence). The length of the CDR3 is 14 residues. CDR3: CATSRDRGPDEQFF.

The J gene is TRBJ2-7, the V gene TRBV28; TCRdb picks TRBD1, but there is no DNA to check that call. Germline values: CDR1 MDHEN, CDR2 SYDVKM. The CDR3 length is 13 residues. The CDR3 sequence: CATLWTGTYEQYF.

This chain's CDR3 is CATSRFAGEQYF. The chain employs TRBV15 and TRBJ2-7. Germline values: CDR1 LNHNV, CDR2 YYDKDF (reference sequence). The CDR3 covers 12 residues.

This chain connects TRBV29-1 to TRBJ2-2. This CDR3 is built from 13 residues. CDR1 is SQVTM and CDR2 is ANQGSEA in the germline V gene. The chain's CDR3 is CSVGQSNTGELFF.

The genes are TRBV9 and TRBJ2-3; TCRdb lists TRBD2, though no DNA is available to test this call. From germline, CDR1 is SGDLS and CDR2 YYNGEE. The CDR3 runs to 20 residues. The CDR3 loop is CASGVEGYGGSSTLTDTQYF. Full variable domain (remainder filled in from reference TRBV9 and TRBJ2-3): DSGVTQTPKHLITATGQRVTLRCSPRSGDLSVYWYQQSLDQGLQFLIQYYNGEERAKGNILERFSAQQFPDLHSELNLSSLELGDSALYFCASGVEGYGGSSTLTDTQYFGPGTRLTVL.

The chain joins TRBV11-1 to TRBJ2-5. The CDR3 has 12 amino acids. Germline CDR1 and CDR2: SGHAT and FQDESV (reference sequence). This chain's CDR3 is CASSLDGETQYF.

The gene calls are TRBV12-3 or TRBV12-4 and TRBJ1-4; the TRBD1 assignment by TCRdb is unverifiable without DNA. This CDR3 has 14 residues. This CDR3 reads CASTLTGVDEKLFF.

This chain uses TRBV24-1 with TRBJ2-7; TCRdb indicates TRBD2, and absent DNA this call remains unverified. Germline CDR1 KGHDR, CDR2 SFDVKD. The CDR3 has 14 residues. CDR3 protein: CATSDSREFNEQYF.

The chain links TRBV6-6 to TRBJ2-5; TCRdb's D call of TRBD2 is untestable without DNA. This CDR3 region has 14 residues. Germline lookup yields CDR1 MNHNY and CDR2 SVGAGI (reference sequence). CDR3 loop: CASSLREAGETQYF.

V and J are TRBV29-1 and TRBJ2-7; TCRdb's D call of TRBD1 is untestable without DNA. Germline lookup yields CDR1 SQVTM and CDR2 ANQGSEA. CDR3 length: 14 residues. The CDR3: CSVEGTGTTYEQYF.

The genes are TRBV7-9 and TRBJ2-1. In germline, CDR1 is SEHNR, CDR2 FQNEAQ (reference sequence). The CDR3 has 11 amino acids. CDR3 residues: CASSFTVEQFF.